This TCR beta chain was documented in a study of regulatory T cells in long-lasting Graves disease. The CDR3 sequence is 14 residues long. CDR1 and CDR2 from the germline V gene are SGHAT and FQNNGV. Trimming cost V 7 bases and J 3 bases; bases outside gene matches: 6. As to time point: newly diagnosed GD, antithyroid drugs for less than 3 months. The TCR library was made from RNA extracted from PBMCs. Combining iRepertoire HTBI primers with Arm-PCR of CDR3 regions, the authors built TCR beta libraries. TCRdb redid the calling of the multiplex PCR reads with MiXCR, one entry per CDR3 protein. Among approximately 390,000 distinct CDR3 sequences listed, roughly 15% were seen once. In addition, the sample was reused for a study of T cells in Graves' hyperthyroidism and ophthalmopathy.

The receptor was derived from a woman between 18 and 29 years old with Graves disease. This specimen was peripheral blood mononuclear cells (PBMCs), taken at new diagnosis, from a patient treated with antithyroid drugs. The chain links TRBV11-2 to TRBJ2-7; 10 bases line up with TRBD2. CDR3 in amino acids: CASNTAGGLYEQYF. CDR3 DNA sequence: TGTGCCAGCAACACAGCGGGGGGGCTCTACGAGCAGTACTTC. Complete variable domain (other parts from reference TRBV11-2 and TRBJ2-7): EAGVAQSPRYKIIEKRQSVAFWCNPISGHATLYWYQQILGQGPKLLIQFQNNGVVDDSQLPKDRFSAERLKGVDSTLKIQPAKLEDSAVYLCASNTAGGLYEQYFGPGTRLTVT.